The present T cell receptor (beta chain) was sequenced within a study of Ad26.COV2.S vaccination and SARS-CoV-2 variants. The overall study: Ad26.COV2.S, an intramuscular injection, was given once or twice 56 days apart.

The treatment denotes: roughly 19 received Ad26.COV2.S at low or high dose, single or two shots; about 5 received placebo; per-sample allocation not given. Sample collection was performed on day 63 after the first vaccine or placebo injection. Sequenced by immunoSEQ multiplex PCR; TCRdb stores in-frame clones only, minus some. The repertoire holds some 300,000 clones, around 83% seen once, with more than 1.5% in the top ten. The receptor was derived from a person aged 18-65 years who received the Ad26.COV2.S COVID-19 vaccine or a placebo. Sequencing was performed on peripheral blood, taken in a trial of Ad26.COV2.S vaccine versus placebo.

CDR3 amino acids: CASGFYNEQFF. CDR3 nucleotide sequence: TGTGCCAGCGGGTTCTACAATGAGCAGTTCTTC. The rearrangement joins TRBV12-3 or TRBV12-4 to TRBJ2-1, with D unresolved. Trimming cost V 8 bases and J 3 bases, with 5 bases left between them. The CDR3 totals 11 residues.